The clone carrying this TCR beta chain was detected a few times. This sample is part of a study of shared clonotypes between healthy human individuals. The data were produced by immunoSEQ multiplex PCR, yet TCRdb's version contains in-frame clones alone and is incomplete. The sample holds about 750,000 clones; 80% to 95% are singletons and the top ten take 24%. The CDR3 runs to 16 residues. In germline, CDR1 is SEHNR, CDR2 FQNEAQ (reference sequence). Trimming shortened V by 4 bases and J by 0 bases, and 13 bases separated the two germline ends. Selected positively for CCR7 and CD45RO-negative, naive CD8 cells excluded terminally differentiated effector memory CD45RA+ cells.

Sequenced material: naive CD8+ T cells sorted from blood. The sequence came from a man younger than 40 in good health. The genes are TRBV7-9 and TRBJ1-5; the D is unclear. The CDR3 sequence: CASSSDGDLSNQPQHF. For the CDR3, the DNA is TGTGCCAGCAGCTCGGATGGGGATCTTAGCAATCAGCCCCAGCATTTT.